A selection of T cell receptor beta chains follows, all from one sample in a study of blood T cell repertoires in COVID-19. TCRdb's copy holds only in-frame clones and misses some; the assay was immunoSEQ multiplex PCR. The data contain 400,000 to 550,000 clones, about 89% of them singletons. Sequenced material: peripheral blood. All receptors come from a woman aged 25 to 39 with acute or convalescent COVID-19. The CDR3 runs from the conserved cysteine through the conserved F or W. D genes are given only for firm matches. Clone sizes are given selectively: once, few, many, or a class where the clone is expanded.

TRBV3-1/TRBV3-2	TRBJ1-2	-	TRBD1	TGTGCCAGCAGCCCTCAGGGGGCATCTGTGGATGGCTACACCTTC	CASSPQGASVDGYTF
TRBV7-9	TRBJ1-1	-	-	TGTGCCAGCAACGTCGCTGGCACAAACACTGAAGCTTTCTTT	CASNVAGTNTEAFF
TRBV2	TRBJ2-7	-	-	TGTGCCAGCAGTGAAGGGGGCTCCCTTTACGAGCAGTACTTC	CASSEGGSLYEQYF
TRBV28	TRBJ1-1	-	TRBD1	TGTGCCAGCAGACCTACAGGGGGCCGCACTGAAGCTTTCTTT	CASRPTGGRTEAFF
TRBV4-2	TRBJ2-3	once	-	TGTGCCAGCAGCCAAGAGAGGTACAGCACAGATACGCAGTATTTT	CASSQERYSTDTQYF
TRBV6-5	TRBJ2-7	-	TRBD1	TGTGCCTGTCGATACAGGGGGTCCTACGAGCAGTACTTC	CACRYRGSYEQYF
TRBV9	TRBJ2-7	-	-	TGTGCCAGCAGCGTGCAAGGGGACGAGCAGTACTTC	CASSVQGDEQYF
TRBV5-6	TRBJ2-1	-	-	TGTGCCAGCAGCTTGGCCCCAGGGGAAGGGAATGAGCAGTTCTTC	CASSLAPGEGNEQFF
TRBV5-1	TRBJ1-1	-	TRBD1	TGCGCCAGCAGCGTAGGACAGGGAGAAGCTTTCTTT	CASSVGQGEAFF
TRBV6-2/TRBV6-3	TRBJ2-2	-	-	TGTGCCAGCAGCTCAGGGATGGCGCGAACCGGGGAGCTGTTTTTT	CASSSGMARTGELFF
TRBV19	TRBJ2-1	-	-	TGTGCCAGTAGTATAGGGCAGAACAATGAGCAGTTCTTC	CASSIGQNNEQFF
TRBV2	TRBJ2-5	-	TRBD2	TGTGCCAGCAGTTCCCGACTAGCGGGGGAAGAGACCCAGTACTTC	CASSSRLAGEETQYF
TRBV7-2	TRBJ2-1	-	TRBD2	TGTGCCAGCAGCTTAGCAGCGGGGAAATACAATGAGCAGTTCTTC	CASSLAAGKYNEQFF
TRBV5-6	TRBJ2-5	-	-	TGTGCCAGCAGCCTAAAACAGGGCCAAGAGACCCAGTACTTC	CASSLKQGQETQYF
TRBV3-1/TRBV3-2	TRBJ2-1	-	TRBD1	TGTGCCAGCAGCCCAGGGGGCCCATACAATGAGCAGTTCTTC	CASSPGGPYNEQFF
TRBV7-3	TRBJ2-1	-	-	TGTGCCAGCAGCCTCGGAGGGGAGCAGTTCTTC	CASSLGGEQFF
TRBV7-8	TRBJ1-2	-	TRBD1	TGTGCCAGCAGCTTGGCGGGACAGCATAACTATGGCTACACCTTC	CASSLAGQHNYGYTF
TRBV5-6	TRBJ2-3	once	TRBD2	TGTGCCAGCAGCGGCGGACTAGCGGGGGGGCTGGATACGCAGTATTTT	CASSGGLAGGLDTQYF
TRBV19	TRBJ2-1	-	TRBD2	TGTGCCAGTAGTACCGCCGGGACTAGCGCTTACAATGAGCAGTTCTTC	CASSTAGTSAYNEQFF
TRBV14	TRBJ1-1	-	TRBD1	TGTGCCAGCAGTACAAGACAGGGAGCAGGGACTGAAGCTTTCTTT	CASSTRQGAGTEAFF